These T cell receptor beta chains were read from a single sample in a study of cytomegalovirus exposure and HLA in healthy donors. Method: immunoSEQ multiplex PCR; TCRdb's copy keeps in-frame clones and lacks some. This sample carries 100,000 to 130,000 clones, approximately 74% of them seen once, and the ten largest clones take around 15%. Sequencing used PBMCs. All receptors derive from a woman between 35 and 50 years old in good health and CMV-seropositive. The CDR3 runs from the conserved cysteine through the conserved F or W. D genes are given only for firm matches. Clone size appears in some rows only: once, few, many, or a class for an expanded clone.

cdr3_aa cdr3_nt v_call clone_size j_call cdr3_length d_call
CASSSGLSREQYF TGTGCCAGCAGCTCTGGGCTAAGCCGCGAGCAGTACTTC TRBV7-6 . TRBJ2-7 13 .
CASSSRLAGQETQYF TGTGCCAGCAGCTCCCGACTAGCGGGACAAGAGACCCAGTACTTC TRBV9 . TRBJ2-5 15 TRBD2
CSAAQGAAEAFF TGCAGCGCCGCACAGGGTGCGGCTGAAGCTTTCTTT TRBV29-1 . TRBJ1-1 12 .
CASTSSYNEQFF TGTGCCAGCACGAGCTCCTACAATGAGCAGTTCTTC TRBV27 . TRBJ2-1 12 .
CASSVGSNTEAFF TGTGCCAGCAGCGTCGGGAGTAACACTGAAGCTTTCTTT TRBV7-3 . TRBJ1-1 13 .
CASRSRVDQPQHF TGTGCCAGCCGATCCAGGGTTGATCAGCCCCAGCATTTT TRBV2 . TRBJ1-5 13 .
CASSLDGQAAFF TGCGCCAGCAGCTTGGACGGACAGGCAGCTTTCTTT TRBV5-1 . TRBJ1-1 12 TRBD1
CASSSGTGGPNEQFF TGTGCCAGCAGCTCCGGGACAGGGGGTCCCAATGAGCAGTTCTTC TRBV5-6 . TRBJ2-1 15 TRBD1
CASSSPGQGATYEQYF TGTGCCAGCAGTTCCCCAGGACAGGGGGCTACCTACGAGCAGTACTTC TRBV6-6 . TRBJ2-7 16 TRBD1
CASRAVDTQYF TGTGCCAGCAGGGCGGTGGATACGCAGTATTTT TRBV11-2 . TRBJ2-3 11 .
CAWSEGAGYTF TGTGCCTGGAGTGAGGGGGCCGGCTACACCTTC TRBV30 . TRBJ1-2 11 TRBD1
CASSLWTYSSYEQYF TGTGCCAGCAGCTTGTGGACTTACAGCTCCTACGAGCAGTACTTC TRBV5-6 few TRBJ2-7 15 .
CASSFRLTGISNQPQHF TGTGCCAGCAGTTTTCGGCTCACAGGGATTAGCAATCAGCCCCAGCATTTT TRBV27 few TRBJ1-5 17 .
CASSLVSQGYEQYF TGTGCCAGCAGCTTAGTTTCCCAGGGCTACGAGCAGTACTTC TRBV7-8 . TRBJ2-7 14 .
CASSLARLATDTQYF TGTGCCAGCAGCTTGGCCAGGCTAGCGACAGATACGCAGTATTTT TRBV5-6 . TRBJ2-3 15 .
CASSQDRPNSHTEAFF TGCGCCAGCAGCCAAGACAGGCCAAATAGTCACACTGAAGCTTTCTTT TRBV4-1 . TRBJ1-1 16 .
CASSPMDRADTQYF TGTGCCAGCTCACCAATGGACAGGGCAGATACGCAGTATTTT TRBV18 few TRBJ2-3 14 TRBD1
CAWSTSYTGELFF TGTGCCTGGTCGACTAGCTACACCGGGGAGCTGTTTTTT TRBV30 few TRBJ2-2 13 TRBD2
CASSEMGSYGYTF TGCGCCAGCAGTGAGATGGGCTCCTATGGCTACACCTTC TRBV10-1 . TRBJ1-2 13 .
CASSTPVGELFF TGCGCCAGCAGCACTCCCGTCGGGGAGCTGTTTTTT TRBV5-1 . TRBJ2-2 12 .
CAWSRRGTSEKLFF TGTGCCTGGAGTAGGAGGGGGACTAGTGAAAAACTGTTTTTT TRBV30 . TRBJ1-4 14 .
CASRDRDYYEQYF TGTGCCTCCCGGGACAGGGACTACTACGAGCAGTACTTC TRBV7-9 few TRBJ2-7 13 TRBD1
CASSLALNLMDTEAFF TGTGCCAGCAGCTTAGCGCTGAACTTGATGGACACTGAAGCTTTCTTT TRBV7-9 once TRBJ1-1 16 .
CAWRATGQSGQFF TGTGCCTGGAGGGCGACAGGACAATCGGGGCAGTTCTTC TRBV30 . TRBJ2-1 13 .
CASSGSYSNQPQHF TGTGCCAGCAGTGGGAGTTATAGCAATCAGCCCCAGCATTTT TRBV25-1 . TRBJ1-5 14 .
CASSGHGGNIGDEQYF TGTGCCAGCAGCGGACACGGGGGGAATATCGGCGACGAGCAGTACTTC TRBV9 few TRBJ2-7 16 TRBD2
CASSFVLAGTGELFF TGTGCCAGCAGCTTTGTACTAGCGGGGACCGGGGAGCTGTTTTTT TRBV7-2 . TRBJ2-2 15 TRBD2
CASRGRGAGYNEQFF TGTGCCAGTAGGGGCAGGGGGGCCGGTTACAATGAGCAGTTCTTC TRBV19 . TRBJ2-1 15 .
CASSLRQGETQYF TGTGCCAGCTCACTCCGGCAGGGAGAGACCCAGTACTTC TRBV18 few TRBJ2-5 13 .
CASSLVAGGTDTQYF TGCGCCAGCAGCTTGGTAGCGGGGGGCACAGATACGCAGTATTTT TRBV5-1 few TRBJ2-3 15 TRBD2
CASTDLGLAGVNEQFF TGTGCCAGCACCGACCTGGGGCTAGCGGGGGTCAATGAGCAGTTCTTC TRBV2 . TRBJ2-1 16 TRBD2
CASSPGQVDEKLFF TGCGCCAGCAGCCCGGGACAGGTTGATGAAAAACTGTTTTTT TRBV5-1 . TRBJ1-4 14 TRBD1
CARLGGPNEQFF TGTGCCAGGTTGGGGGGGCCCAATGAGCAGTTCTTC TRBV5-8 . TRBJ2-1 12 .
CASSHGLGETQYF TGTGCCAGCAGCCATGGACTAGGGGAGACCCAGTACTTC TRBV6-5 . TRBJ2-5 13 TRBD2
CASSQELVPGTGSIWANVLTF TGTGCCAGCAGCCAAGAACTGGTACCCGGGACAGGGAGTATCTGGGCCAACGTCCTGACTTTC TRBV4-2 once TRBJ2-6 21 TRBD1
CAWSVRRGADGYTF TGTGCCTGGAGTGTACGTCGGGGGGCGGACGGCTACACCTTC TRBV30 . TRBJ1-2 14 .
CASSVTSRTEAFF TGTGCCAGCAGCGTAACTTCACGAACTGAAGCTTTCTTT TRBV9 . TRBJ1-1 13 .
CASSSGGASAEQYF TGTGCCAGTAGTTCAGGGGGCGCTTCGGCCGAGCAGTACTTC TRBV19 few TRBJ2-7 14 TRBD1